The 9 T cell receptor beta chains presented below share a single source sample, sequenced in a study of regulatory T cells in long-lasting Graves disease. Specified time point: newly diagnosed GD, antithyroid drugs for less than 3 months. RNA from PBMCs was the source of the TCR library. The TCR beta library used iRepertoire HTBI primers with Arm-PCR amplification of CDR3. TCRdb re-called the multiplex PCR reads with MiXCR, one entry per CDR3 protein. The data contain a few hundred thousand distinct CDR3 sequences, 15% of them singletons. The data also belong to a second study, concerning T cells in Graves' hyperthyroidism and ophthalmopathy.

Material: peripheral blood mononuclear cells (PBMCs), obtained at new diagnosis, from a patient treated with antithyroid drugs. The receptors derive from a woman aged 40 to 50 with Graves disease.

In this sample, this clonotype turned up many times. The chain carries TRBV7-2 and TRBJ2-1; D call uncertain. Trimming removed 5 bases from V and 4 bases from J, with 9 bases in between. Germline values: CDR1 SGHTA, CDR2 FQGNSA. The CDR3 covers 13 residues. This CDR3 reads CASSRRIYNEQFF. CDR3 DNA: TGTGCCAGCAGCAGACGAATATACAATGAGCAGTTCTTC.

In DNA, the CDR3 is TGTGCCAGCAGTTTATCGCAGGGATGGGAACAGCCCCAGCATTTT. Its protein is CASSLSQGWEQPQHF. The chain employs TRBV12-3 or TRBV12-4 and TRBJ1-5; possibly TRBD1 for D (5 bases). Deletions cut 2 bases from V and 7 bases from J, with 15 bases between. This CDR3 contains 15 residues.

This clonotype was picked up many times. The chain carries TRBV7-2 and TRBJ2-5; D possibly corresponds to TRBD1 (6 bases). Looked up from germline, CDR1 is SGHTA and CDR2 is FQGNSA. V gave up 5 bases and J gave up 4 bases, with 14 bases separating them. The CDR3 is 14 amino acids. CDR3 DNA: TGTGCCAGCAGCCTCCTGCAGGGGCGAGAGACCCAGTACTTC. This codes for CASSLLQGRETQYF.

Turning to this clonotype: Sequence at one end of the junction differs from germline and may be a read error. The gene calls are TRBV11-2 and TRBJ1-4, with a weak D call TRBD1 (5 bases). The CDR3 is made up of 11 amino acids. CDR1 and CDR2 from the germline V gene are SGHAT and FQNNGV. The CDR3 nucleotides are TGTGCCAGCAGCTATCTTTCGGACACCTCTTTT. Translation: CASSYLSDTSF.

This clonotype was detected many times. This chain links TRBV18 with TRBJ2-5; TRBD1 is a possible D gene (5 bases). V lost 0 bases and J 5 bases, leaving 13 bases between the germline ends. The CDR3 is made up of 15 amino acids. Looked up from germline, CDR1 is KGHSH and CDR2 is LQKENI. CDR3 in amino acids: CASSPPLQARETQYF. The CDR3 DNA follows: TGTGCCAGCTCACCACCGTTACAGGCCCGGGAGACCCAGTACTTC.

This clonotype was observed a few times. This sequence joins TRBV30 and TRBJ2-2; D is perhaps TRBD2 (6 bases). Per the germline V gene, CDR1 is GTSNPN and CDR2 is SVGIG (reference sequence). CDR3 length: 16 amino acids. Trimming left V 2 bases short and J 1 base short, with 14 bases between. The CDR3 loop is CAWSSEGGVNTGELFF. The CDR3 coding sequence is TGTGCCTGGAGTTCTGAGGGAGGTGTGAACACCGGGGAGCTGTTTTTT.

Many counts were recorded for this clonotype. The chain combines TRBV20-1 with TRBJ2-2; D not certain. V lost 5 bases and J 5 bases, leaving 9 bases between the germline ends. This CDR3 has 12 amino acids. From germline, CDR1 is DFQATT and CDR2 SNEGSKA (reference sequence). In DNA, the CDR3 is TGCAGTGCTGCTCAGCCAACCGGGGAGCTGTTTTTT. Its protein product is CSAAQPTGELFF.

Of note for this clonotype: The junction departs from germline at one end; a sequencing error may be responsible. The rearrangement links TRBV3-1 to TRBJ1-2; 8 positions agree with TRBD1. This CDR3 has 14 residues. Germline CDR1 and CDR2: LGHDT and YNNKEL (reference sequence). The DNA for the CDR3 is TGTGCCGGCAGCCCCCCACAGGGGGAATATGGCTACACCTTC. It codes for CAGSPPQGEYGYTF.

This clonotype was counted many times. The J gene is TRBJ2-2, the V gene TRBV29-1; possibly TRBD1 or TRBD2 for D (5 bases each). From germline, CDR1 is SQVTM and CDR2 ANQGSEA. Trimming cost V 4 bases and J 0 bases, with 12 bases left between them. The CDR3 is 15 residues long. The CDR3 protein is CSVGGASANTGELFF. CDR3 nucleotide sequence: TGCAGCGTTGGAGGGGCATCGGCGAACACCGGGGAGCTGTTTTTT.